This T cell receptor beta chain is drawn from a study of shared clonotypes between healthy human individuals (dated by TCRdb to about 2020). For the wider study: Three men and a couple of women, aged 18 to 49 years, made up the cohort. For each donor, three plates each were used for CD4 naive and CD4 memory, two plates were used for CD8 naive, and one plate was used for CD8 memory. To estimate repertoire size and how much clonotype sharing occurs between individuals, the study deeply sequenced the blood TCR repertoires of roughly 5 healthy adults. To increase sequencing depth and limit assay-specific biases, different laboratories used diverse techniques to prepare libraries and sequence TCR repertoires. Between about 0.85 and 8.9 billion PBMCs per donor were obtained by leukapheresis.

Using the deep immunoSEQ assay, multiplex PCR amplified TCR CDR3 regions from genomic DNA. Extracted genomic DNA from each cell subset was spread evenly across all wells of several immunoSEQ 96-well plates, with each plate serving as a replicate. For sorted subsets, each replicate PCR was loaded with around 220 ng genomic DNA, equivalent to 25,000 to 30,000 T cell genomes. The purified libraries were quantified using a Qubit 3.0 fluorometer, sized with a Bioanalyzer 2100, and then quantified again using the KAPA Library Quantification kit. Every immunoSEQ 96-well plate was sequenced on a separate single-read 150-cycle Illumina NextSeq 550 flow cell. As for the original processing: Because only junctional sequences without quality scores were contained in the immunoSEQ output, filtering matching that applied to full-length reads could not be performed. Sequences were annotated with PyIR, a Python wrapper for IgBLAST v1.9, using IMGT germline references to assign V/J genes and CDR3. Reads with weak V/J assignments (E-value above 1e-6), missing CDR3, stop codons, out-of-frame junctions, or ambiguous translated residues were removed. A V3J clonotype was defined by an identical inferred V gene, J gene, and CDR3 amino acid sequence. Percentage overlap between repertoires was calculated by dividing the number of shared unique clonotypes by the size of the smaller repertoire. RTK rarefaction, the Chao1 estimator, and Recon v2.1 estimates of unobserved clonotypes were used to assess repertoire richness. For all TCRbeta clonotypes obtained by the gDNA method from a handful of donors, generation probabilities were computed with OLGA. Drawn from immuneACCESS, this table holds only the in-frame rearrangements with V and J called that TCRdb kept. Clones are partly lost; checked studies trace under half to an unresolved V gene and leave the rest unexplained. That table is the source of V, J and clone size, and D and trimming were worked out from the DNA. For this sample the table gives 1.5 million to 2.5 million clones, of which approximately 94% were detected only once. Together, the top ten hold around 1.2% of the sample.

In the case of this clone: Its recognized antigen is unknown. No base quality information exists; no much larger clone differs at one position.

Study-wide conclusions, independent of this receptor: Sampling was restricted to blood, and TCR repertoires in tissues likely differ from the TCR repertoires found in blood. Higher generation probabilities were observed for clonotypes shared by all four sorted-subset donors than for non-shared clonotypes. Estimated clonotype richness was generally larger for naive than for memory subsets. Even with the large sequencing depth, rarefaction of the sorted-subset datasets indicated that sequencing was incomplete. Pairwise subsampling led to the expectation that sequencing depth would affect the degree of clonotype sharing among donors. The small number of donors limited the genetic and exposure-history diversity represented. When a few donors were compared, the shared fraction of clonotypes was about 5% for naive CD4, 3.5% for naive CD8, 2.3% for memory CD4, and about 0.36% for memory CD8.

CD8 naive samples were obtained by positive selection for CCR7 among CD45RO-negative cells, yielding a CD45RA+CCR7+ population from which TemRA cells were excluded. The donors were healthy, HIV-negative adults with no recently reported acute infections or vaccinations. Every donor was a Caucasian adult living in Nashville, Tennessee, USA. Blood was collected by leukapheresis, and PBMCs were isolated by Ficoll-Histopaque density gradient centrifugation and then cryopreserved in liquid nitrogen vapor phase. Purity and quantity of every magnetically sorted T cell population were checked by analytical flow cytometry. Genomic DNA was isolated from every sorted fraction and measured by UV absorbance on a Nanodrop 2000c. Counted from cysteine to phenylalanine, this CDR3 has 13 amino acids. Left in the record is the CDR3 DNA by itself, 39 bases read in frame from the first base. Reading the germline V gene (reference sequence) gives CDR1 SGHNT and CDR2 YYREEE. The trim is 0 bases for V and 7 bases for J, with a gap of 7 bases between the germline ends.

This sequence was found in a man younger than 30 in good health. The sequencing input was naive CD8+ T cells sorted from blood. The cell subset or site label, as the study defines it: CD45RA+CCR7+. This sequence uses TRBV5-4 and TRBJ1-4; no D gene is confidently identified. The DNA sequence is TGTGCCAGCAGCTTGGGTCGAACTGAAAAACTGTTTTTT. Its amino acids are CASSLGRTEKLFF.